This entry lists 9 T cell receptor beta chains sequenced from one sample in a study of blood T cell repertoires in COVID-19. Generated by immunoSEQ multiplex PCR, the TCRdb table keeps only in-frame clones and is missing some. The table lists roughly 130,000 clones, about four fifths of them singletons. Material: peripheral blood. These receptors all come from a woman aged 80 or older with acute or convalescent COVID-19.

This clone was recorded a few times. The rearrangement joins TRBV6-6 to TRBJ1-2; maybe TRBD1 (5 bases). CDR3 length equals 16 residues. Germline V CDR1 and CDR2: MNHNY, SVGAGI (reference sequence). Between the trimmed V and J ends, which lost 6 bases and 8 bases, there was a span of 25 bases. The CDR3 region has the DNA TGTGCCAGCAGAACCGGAGCCGCCGGGAGGGGCCGGGGCTACACCTTC. Amino acids: CASRTGAAGRGRGYTF.

The rearrangement uses TRBV5-1 and TRBJ2-5; TRBD1 might be the D (6 bases). The CDR3 consists of 17 residues. The V gene lost 4 bases and the J gene lost 4 bases, with 23 bases spanning the gap. In germline, CDR1 is SGHRS, CDR2 YFSETQ. The CDR3 DNA is TGCGCCAGCAGCGTTGGTAATCGGCAGGGGCCAATAGAGACCCAGTACTTC. This gives the protein CASSVGNRQGPIETQYF.

The rearrangement joins TRBV11-2 to TRBJ2-1; TRBD2 agrees at 11 bases. This CDR3 is 16 amino acids long. V trimming: 2 bases; J trimming: 10 bases; junction bases outside the gene matches: 10. Germline values: CDR1 SGHAT, CDR2 FQNNGV. CDR3 sequence: CASSLRSSGGFGEQFF. In DNA form, the CDR3 reads TGTGCCAGCAGCTTACGGTCTAGCGGGGGGTTCGGAGAGCAGTTCTTC.

The rearrangement joins TRBV6-5 to TRBJ1-3; no definite D call. The CDR3 spans 16 residues. Germline V lookup: CDR1 MNHEY, CDR2 SVGAGI. V was clipped by 0 bases and J by 0 bases, with 9 bases between them. DNA of the CDR3: TGTGCCAGCAGTTACTCGAGGGCCCTCTCTGGAAACACCATATATTTT. As protein: CASSYSRALSGNTIYF.

The CDR3 reads CASSQDRSSGNTIYF. The CDR3, as DNA: TGTGCCAGCAGCCAAGATCGGAGCTCTGGAAACACCATATATTTT. The chain employs TRBV4-2 and TRBJ1-3, with no clear D. The CDR3 has 15 residues. Per germline, CDR1 LGHNA and CDR2 YNFKEQ. V shed 0 bases and J shed 0 bases, with 6 bases lying between them.

This clone is a singleton in its sample. The gene calls are TRBV5-4 and TRBJ1-1; D unresolved. V lost 0 bases and J 0 bases, leaving 6 bases between the germline ends. The CDR3 has 14 residues. Germline assignment: CDR1 SGHNT and CDR2 YYREEE (reference sequence). In DNA form, the CDR3 reads TGTGCCAGCAGCTTGGGCAGTTTGAACACTGAAGCTTTCTTT. Translated: CASSLGSLNTEAFF.

In this sample, this clone turned up once. One end of the junction is discordant with germline, which a read error may explain. This chain uses TRBV7-7 with TRBJ2-1; possibly TRBD2 for D (7 bases). CDR3 length: 19 residues. The V gene's germline CDR1 is SSHAT and CDR2 FNYEAQ (reference sequence). The CDR3 protein is CASSLVAGVGRGPNNEQFF. In nucleotides, the CDR3 is TGTGCTAGCAGCTTAGTTGCCGGTGTGGGGCGGGGGCCTAACAATGAGCAGTTCTTC.

The chain recombines TRBV5-1 with TRBJ2-7; TRBD1 aligns across 7 bases. The germline V gene encodes CDR1 SGHRS and CDR2 YFSETQ. The CDR3 runs 14 residues. Trimming took 0 bases from V and 4 from J; bases not matched to a gene: 4. CDR3 region: CASSLAGQTYEQYF. The CDR3 DNA follows: TGCGCCAGCAGCTTGGCGGGACAGACTTACGAGCAGTACTTC.

The chain employs TRBV14 and TRBJ1-2; D unresolved. CDR3 length: 15 amino acids. Trimming pared 0 bases from V and 4 bases from J, leaving 12 bases between. In germline, CDR1 is SGHDN, CDR2 FVKESK. The CDR3 is CASSQEKFGLYGYTF. The DNA of the CDR3 is TGTGCCAGCAGCCAAGAAAAATTTGGGCTCTATGGCTACACCTTC.